Below, 14 T cell receptor beta chains from the same sample are listed, as sequenced in a study of T cells in Graves' hyperthyroidism and ophthalmopathy. Amplification yielded TCR beta CDR3 regions, with RNA transcripts as the source. HTBI primers drove first-round RT-PCR of the TCR CDR3. TCRdb independently ran MiXCR on the multiplex PCR reads; one entry per CDR3 protein. The sample consists of hundreds of thousands of distinct CDR3 sequences, around 15% of them appearing once. Sequencing input: blood. These receptor sequences come from a woman younger than 30 with Graves' hyperthyroidism.

This clonotype appeared many times. The chain carries TRBV7-9 and TRBJ2-1; D remains unclear. The V gene lost 5 bases and the J gene lost 7 bases, with 9 bases spanning the gap. The CDR3 contains 12 residues. Looked up from germline, CDR1 is SEHNR and CDR2 is FQNEAQ (reference sequence). Here the CDR3 reads CASSVVLNEQFF. The CDR3 bases are TGTGCCAGCAGCGTAGTCTTGAATGAGCAGTTCTTC.

This clonotype has only a few counts. V and J are TRBV28 and TRBJ2-2; 14 nucleotides match TRBD2. The J segment lost 9 bases and the V segment lost 6 bases, leaving 9 bases of the junction unmatched. CDR1 is MDHEN, CDR2 SYDVKM, per germline. The CDR3 has 16 residues. The CDR3 nucleotides read TGTGCCAGCAGAGCCCGACTAGCGGGAGGGCCGCGGGAGCTGTTTTTT. Its translation is CASRARLAGGPRELFF. Based on the CDR3 plus reference TRBV28 and TRBJ2-2, the full variable domain is DVKVTQSSRYLVKRTGEKVFLECVQDMDHENMFWYRQDPGLGLRLIYFSYDVKMKEKGDIPEGYSVSREKKERFSLILESASTNQTSMYLCASRARLAGGPRELFFGEGSRLTVL.

This clonotype was seen more than once but under ten times. The J gene is TRBJ1-4, the V gene TRBV20-1; D perhaps matches TRBD1 (5 bases). Germline CDR1 and CDR2: DFQATT and SNEGSKA (reference sequence). V lost 6 bases and J lost 2, with 16 bases in between. CDR3 length equals 15 residues. CDR3: CSAGRGVETNEKLFF. CDR3 DNA: TGCAGTGCCGGGCGGGGGGTCGAGACTAATGAAAAACTGTTTTTT.

The chain employs TRBV27 and TRBJ2-7; the match to TRBD2 covers 12 bases. The germline CDR1 and CDR2 sequences are MNHEY and SMNVEV (reference sequence). With 2 bases clipped from V and 2 bases from J, the junction kept 7 bases outside the gene matches. CDR3 length: 17 amino acids. CDR3: CASSLGPGLAGAYEQYF. In DNA, the CDR3 is TGTGCCAGCAGTTTAGGCCCGGGACTAGCGGGCGCCTACGAGCAGTACTTC.

This clonotype was seen ten or more times. This chain uses TRBV18 with TRBJ1-1; the D gene is possibly TRBD1 (6 bases). Germline lookup yields CDR1 KGHSH and CDR2 LQKENI. The CDR3 sequence is 13 residues long. Deletions cut 6 bases from V and 4 bases from J, with 12 bases between. The CDR3 spells CASSRQEATEAFF. The CDR3 bases are TGTGCCAGCTCCCGACAGGAGGCCACTGAAGCTTTCTTT.

This clonotype was found many times. The genes are TRBV5-6 and TRBJ2-1; 15 nucleotides align to TRBD2. This CDR3 has 18 residues. The V gene end was trimmed by 1 base and the J gene end by 5 bases; junction bases not matched to a gene: 7. CDR1 and CDR2 (germline): SGHDT, YYEEEE. The CDR3, as DNA: TGTGCCAGCAGCTTGCTGGGACTAGCGGGAGGTCTGGACAATGAGCAGTTCTTC. Amino acid sequence: CASSLLGLAGGLDNEQFF.

This clonotype showed up just a few times. This sequence joins TRBV24-1 and TRBJ2-5; tentatively, D is TRBD1 (6 bases). The germline V and J ends were trimmed by 5 bases and 5 bases, with 17 bases remaining between them. The CDR3 has 15 amino acids. Germline CDR1 KGHDR, CDR2 SFDVKD. The CDR3 loop is CATSAGGQVWETQYF. Here the CDR3 DNA reads TGTGCCACCAGTGCTGGGGGCCAGGTTTGGGAGACCCAGTACTTC.

The V call is TRBV9, the J call TRBJ2-1; a possible D gene is TRBD1 (6 bases). Per germline, CDR1 SGDLS and CDR2 YYNGEE. CDR3 size: 14 residues. The V gene lost 0 bases and the J gene lost 7 bases, with 11 bases spanning the gap. The CDR3 coding sequence is TGTGCCAGCAGCGTAGTCGAAGGGGGAAATGAGCAGTTCTTC. Amino acids: CASSVVEGGNEQFF.

This clonotype appeared many times. The J gene is TRBJ1-1, the V gene TRBV2; TRBD1 is a possible D gene (5 bases). The CDR3 length is 13 residues. The V end was cut by 4 bases, the J end by 4 bases, with 10 bases between. Germline loops: CDR1 SNHLY, CDR2 FYNNEI. CDR3 region: CASSGQPGTEAFF. CDR3 sequence (DNA): TGTGCCAGCAGTGGACAGCCGGGCACTGAAGCTTTCTTT.

V and J are TRBV20-1 and TRBJ2-3; tentative D call: TRBD2 (6 bases). Germline V gives CDR1 DFQATT, CDR2 SNEGSKA (reference sequence). The CDR3 runs to 13 residues. V was clipped by 6 bases and J by 5 bases, with 15 bases between them. Here the CDR3 reads CSAPITGEDTQYF. The CDR3 DNA is TGCAGTGCCCCTATTACGGGGGAAGATACGCAGTATTTT.

V gene TRBV12-3 or TRBV12-4 combines with J gene TRBJ2-7, with D maybe TRBD1 (6 bases). V dropped 7 bases and J dropped 3 bases, with 13 bases sitting between them. The CDR3 covers 13 residues. The chain's CDR3 is CASTRGNSYEQYF. Here the CDR3 DNA reads TGTGCCAGCACTAGGGGGAACAGCTACGAGCAGTACTTC.

On this clonotype itself: This may be a read error: a much more frequent sequence differs by one nucleotide. The chain joins TRBV2 to TRBJ2-5; D uncertain. CDR1 and CDR2 from the germline V gene are SNHLY and FYNNEI. This CDR3 comprises 13 residues. Here the CDR3 reads CATREQQQEAQYF. In nucleotides, the CDR3 is TGTGCCACCCGAGAGCAGCAGCAAGAGGCCCAGTACTTC. Combining the CDR3 with reference TRBV2 and TRBJ2-5 gives the whole variable domain EPEVTQTPSHQVTQMGQEVILRCVPISNHLYFYWYRQILGQKVEFLVSFYNNEISEKSEIFDDQFSVERPDGSNFTLKIRSTKLEDSAMYFCATREQQQEAQYFGPGTRLLVL.

The chain employs TRBV7-8 and TRBJ1-5; D is uncertain. With 0 bases removed from V and 6 bases from J, the gap between germline ends came to 15 bases. CDR1 is SGHVS and CDR2 is FQNEAQ in the germline V gene. The CDR3 is made up of 16 amino acids. The CDR3 reads CASSLAYLGMGQPQHF. For the CDR3, the DNA is TGTGCCAGCAGCTTAGCTTACCTGGGAATGGGTCAGCCCCAGCATTTT.

CDR3 loop: CASTLFGGGDRETQYF. The CDR3 coding sequence is TGTGCCAGCACCCTTTTTGGCGGGGGGGATCGGGAGACCCAGTACTTC. The chain uses TRBV7-2 and TRBJ2-5; 9 nucleotides match TRBD2. The germline gives CDR1 SGHTA, CDR2 FQGNSA. The CDR3 has 16 amino acids. The V segment lost 7 bases and the J segment 5 bases; nucleotides outside the gene matches: 14.